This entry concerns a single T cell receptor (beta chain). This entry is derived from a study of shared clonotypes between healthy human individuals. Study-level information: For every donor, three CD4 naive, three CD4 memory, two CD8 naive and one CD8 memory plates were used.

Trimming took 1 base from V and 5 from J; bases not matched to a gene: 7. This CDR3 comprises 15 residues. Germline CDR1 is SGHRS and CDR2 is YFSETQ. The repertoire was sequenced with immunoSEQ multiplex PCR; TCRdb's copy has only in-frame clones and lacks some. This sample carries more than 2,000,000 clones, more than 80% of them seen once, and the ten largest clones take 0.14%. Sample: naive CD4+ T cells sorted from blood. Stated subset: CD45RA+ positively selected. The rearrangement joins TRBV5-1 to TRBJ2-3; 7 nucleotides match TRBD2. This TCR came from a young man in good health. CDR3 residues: CASSLLSGEGDTQYF. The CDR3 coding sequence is TGCGCCAGCAGCTTGCTGTCGGGGGAGGGAGATACGCAGTATTTT.